A single sample gave rise to the 16 T cell receptor beta chains below, sequenced in a study of cytomegalovirus exposure and HLA in healthy donors. PCR primers comprised 60 Vbeta and 13 Jbeta primers. Profiling relied on immunoSEQ multiplex PCR, and the TCRdb table lists in-frame clones only, not all of them. The top ten clones hold 5% to 6.5% of a sample with more than 95,000 clones, approximately 80% of them seen once. Sequencing was carried out using PBMCs. These receptors all stem from a woman aged 18 to 35 in good health and CMV-seropositive.

The chain combines TRBV5-1 with TRBJ1-2; D is unresolved. The germline gives CDR1 SGHRS, CDR2 YFSETQ. The length of the CDR3 is 13 residues. With 1 base removed from V and 2 bases from J, the gap between germline ends came to 6 bases. The CDR3 sequence: CASSLTLNYGYTF. In DNA, the CDR3 is TGCGCCAGCAGCTTGACACTAAACTATGGCTACACCTTC.

The CDR3 nucleotides read TGCGCCAGCAGCGGGGACAGCTGGAACGAGCAGTACTTC. Translated: CASSGDSWNEQYF. The chain links TRBV5-1 to TRBJ2-7; TRBD1 agrees at 7 bases. J lost 5 bases, V lost 4 bases, and 6 bases had no gene match. Germline CDR1 is SGHRS and CDR2 is YFSETQ. This CDR3 region has 13 residues.

The chain couples TRBV6-1 to TRBJ2-7, with D perhaps TRBD2 (5 bases). V was clipped by 1 base and J by 1 base, with 11 bases between them. Germline values: CDR1 MNHNS, CDR2 SASEGT. The CDR3 is 15 residues long. CDR3 loop: CASSEGRGGSYEQYF. CDR3 coding DNA: TGTGCCAGCAGTGAAGGTCGCGGAGGATCCTACGAGCAGTACTTC.

The genes are TRBV7-2 and TRBJ2-5, with TRBD2 matching over 7 bases. This CDR3 has 17 amino acids. V dropped 1 base and J dropped 5; count of bases not matched to a gene: 13. Germline CDR1 reads SGHTA; CDR2 reads FQGNSA. In nucleotides, the CDR3 is TGTGCCAGCAGCTTAGGGCTAGCGGAAGCTGGTTGGGAGACCCAGTACTTC. It is translated as CASSLGLAEAGWETQYF.

V usage is TRBV28 and J usage is TRBJ2-7; 8 nucleotides align to TRBD1. CDR1 and CDR2 (germline): MDHEN, SYDVKM. CDR3 length equals 15 residues. V trimming: 6 bases; J trimming: 3 bases; junction bases outside the gene matches: 10. For the CDR3, the DNA is TGTGCCAGCAGACCCCCGGACAGGGAAGGCTACGAGCAGTACTTC. It translates to CASRPPDREGYEQYF. The variable domain in full, completed from reference TRBV28 and TRBJ2-7, reads DVKVTQSSRYLVKRTGEKVFLECVQDMDHENMFWYRQDPGLGLRLIYFSYDVKMKEKGDIPEGYSVSREKKERFSLILESASTNQTSMYLCASRPPDREGYEQYFGPGTRLTVT.

The gene calls are TRBV13 and TRBJ2-7; 7 nucleotides align to TRBD1. Looked up from germline, CDR1 is PRHDT and CDR2 is FYEKMQ (reference sequence). This CDR3 spans 15 amino acids. Trimming cost V 4 bases and J 6 bases; bases outside gene matches: 12. CDR3 amino acids: CASSSKDRVVVEQYF. The DNA for the CDR3 is TGTGCCAGCAGCTCCAAAGACAGGGTGGTGGTCGAGCAGTACTTC.

The chain employs TRBV30 and TRBJ2-1, with D perhaps matching TRBD2 (6 bases). From germline, CDR1 is GTSNPN and CDR2 SVGIG (reference sequence). This CDR3 has 20 amino acids. Trimming took 1 base from V and 4 from J, leaving 29 bases between them. The CDR3 sequence is CAWSALGGTRRGLEYNEQFF. CDR3 nucleotides: TGTGCCTGGAGTGCCCTGGGCGGGACCCGGCGAGGGCTGGAGTACAATGAGCAGTTCTTC.

About this clone itself: The germline gene is not matched at one end of the junction; a read error may be the cause. V is TRBV7-7 and J is TRBJ2-1; D unclear. The CDR3 covers 16 residues. Germline loops: CDR1 SSHAT, CDR2 FNYEAQ (reference sequence). CDR3 protein: CASSLFFLSGLNEQFF. The CDR3 nucleotides read TGTGCTAGCAGCTTATTTTTCTTGTCGGGTTTAAATGAGCAGTTCTTC.

The rearrangement uses TRBV5-1 and TRBJ2-3, with D hard to call. The germline V gene has CDR1 SGHRS and CDR2 YFSETQ. V lost 1 base and J lost 2, with 8 bases in between. The CDR3 extends over 14 amino acids. CDR3 sequence: CASSLPQSTDTQYF. The CDR3 DNA reads as TGCGCCAGCAGCTTGCCGCAGTCCACAGATACGCAGTATTTT.

As to this clone: An end of the junction does not agree with germline; a read error may underlie this. This rearrangement joins TRBV7-7 to TRBJ2-1, with 8 nucleotides matching TRBD2. The CDR3 runs to 14 residues. Germline V CDR1 and CDR2: SSHAT, FNYEAQ (reference sequence). CDR3: CASSLGAGVDEQFF. In nucleotides, the CDR3 is TGTGCTAGCAGCTTAGGAGCGGGAGTCGATGAGCAGTTCTTC.

V is TRBV29-1 and J is TRBJ2-1; D gene ambiguous. The CDR3 length is 11 residues. CDR1 and CDR2 from the germline V gene are SQVTM and ANQGSEA. CDR3 amino acids: CSAEAYNEQFF. DNA for the CDR3: TGCAGTGCAGAAGCCTACAATGAGCAGTTCTTC.

The V call is TRBV20-1, the J call TRBJ1-1; D may be TRBD1 (6 bases). CDR1 and CDR2 from the germline V gene are DFQATT and SNEGSKA (reference sequence). Trimming took 1 base from V and 11 from J, leaving 11 bases between them. CDR3 size: 11 residues. The CDR3 reads CSARVTQGAFF. CDR3 sequence (DNA): TGCAGTGCTAGAGTAACCCAGGGGGCTTTCTTT.

V is TRBV11-1 and J is TRBJ2-3, with TRBD2 as a possible D gene (6 bases). This CDR3 region has 13 residues. Looked up from germline, CDR1 is SGHAT and CDR2 is FQDESV (reference sequence). V lost 4 bases to trimming and J lost 4 bases, with 9 bases between them. CDR3 bases: TGTGCCAGCAGCTATGGACTATCAGATACGCAGTATTTT. This sequence encodes CASSYGLSDTQYF.

J is TRBJ2-1 and V is TRBV9; D is uncertain. The CDR3 loop spans 12 amino acids. V was cut by 3 bases and J by 11 bases, with 12 bases left in between. Germline V gene lookup returns CDR1 SGDLS and CDR2 YYNGEE. The DNA for the CDR3 is TGTGCCAGCAGCGGAGTGACTTGGCAGCAGTTCTTC. Its protein product is CASSGVTWQQFF.

The CDR3, as DNA: TGTGCCAGCAGCTTAGCGGGAGGTCGGCTGGGGGAGCTGTTTTTT. Translated: CASSLAGGRLGELFF. The chain carries TRBV7-8 and TRBJ2-2; perhaps TRBD2 as D (6 bases). The germline V gene has CDR1 SGHVS and CDR2 FQNEAQ. Trimming stripped 0 bases from V and 8 bases from J, with 13 bases between. This CDR3 has 15 residues.

This chain connects TRBV27 to TRBJ1-2; possibly TRBD1 for D (6 bases). The CDR3 is 15 amino acids. Trimming cost V 1 base and J 9 bases, with 18 bases left between them. From germline, CDR1 is MNHEY and CDR2 SMNVEV (reference sequence). CDR3 protein: CASSLYSSSTGRYTF. In DNA, the CDR3 is TGTGCCAGCAGTTTATATTCCTCTTCGACAGGTCGCTACACCTTC.